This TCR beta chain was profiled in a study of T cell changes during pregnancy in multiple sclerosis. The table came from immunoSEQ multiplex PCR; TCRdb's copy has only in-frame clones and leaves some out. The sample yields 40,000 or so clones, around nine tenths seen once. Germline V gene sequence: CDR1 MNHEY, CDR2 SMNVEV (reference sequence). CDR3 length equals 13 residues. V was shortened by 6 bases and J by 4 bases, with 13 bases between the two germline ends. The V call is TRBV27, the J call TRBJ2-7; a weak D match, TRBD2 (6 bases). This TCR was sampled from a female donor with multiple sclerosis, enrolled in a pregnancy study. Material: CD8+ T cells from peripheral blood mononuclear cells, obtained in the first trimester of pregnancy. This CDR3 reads CASSLTSGYEQYF. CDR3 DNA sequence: TGTGCCAGCAGCTTGACCAGCGGGTACGAGCAGTACTTC.